This TCR beta chain was found in a study of blood T cell repertoires in COVID-19 (dated by TCRdb to the early 2020s). General notes on the study: Samples from collaborators originated in the United States, Italy and Spain and spanned both the acute and convalescent phases of COVID-19. The prospective study material was composed of cDNA or gDNA derived from T cells, B-cell-depleted T cells, or PBMCs. The dataset comprised deeply sampled blood TCRbeta repertoires from subjects exposed to, actively infected with, or recovered from COVID-19. The repertoires were made available in a free public database intended to serve as a resource for research on the immune response to SARS-CoV-2. The samples were drawn from two sources: the first 160 participants of the ongoing ImmuneRACE study, and 950 to 1,500 subjects contributed by 6 global collaborators. A de-identified subject ID, COVID-19 status, age in years and sex were almost always included in the sample metadata. HLA class I and class II types, where available, came from metadata supplied by the sample provider rather than from assay-based typing. On the study overall, not on this receptor specifically: The quantity of clinical and demographic metadata differed by source and by participant and was supplied without curation.

Collaborating institutions collected whole blood in K2EDTA tubes following their own protocols. For TCRbeta analysis, collaborators shipped samples as frozen whole blood, isolated PBMCs, or DNA extracted from either of those sample types. Concerning this clone itself: The antigen it recognizes is unknown. Base qualities are not provided; no much larger clone lies one nucleotide away.

TCRbeta CDR3 regions were amplified from genomic DNA using the immunoSEQ Assay, a bias-controlled multiplex PCR. Processing in the source paper ran as follows. Nucleated cell counts per sample were estimated from amplification of reference gene primers within the assay. Sequence reads were collapsed and filtered to measure the absolute abundance of every unique TCRbeta CDR3 rearrangement. For each sample, productive Simpson clonality was calculated as the square root of Simpson's diversity index across productive rearrangements. TCRdb took this table from immuneACCESS and kept in-frame rearrangements with V and J called. Such tables lack part of the clones; where checked against another copy, unresolved V genes explain under half of the gap, and the rest is unexplained. The DNA was the basis for D and trimming; V, J and clone size are from that table. This sample gives approximately 390,000 clones in total; 90% of them show up just once. The ten largest make up roughly 6.8% of the sample.

The germline V gene (reference sequence) gives CDR1 as GTSNPN and CDR2 as SVGIG. Counted from cysteine to phenylalanine, this CDR3 has 15 amino acids. The kept DNA is CDR3 alone, 45 bases in frame from the first base. The V end gives up 1 base and the J end 1 base, leaving 4 bases in the junction not matched to a gene. Material for sequencing was peripheral blood. The origin of this receptor is a man younger than 30 with active or convalescent COVID-19. The chain joins TRBV30 to TRBJ1-5, with 7 bases matching TRBD1. The DNA sequence is TGTGCCTGGAGTGCAGGGACAGCGAGCAATCAGCCCCAGCATTTT. Its amino acids are CAWSAGTASNQPQHF.